Included here is one TCR beta chain sequence, with context. What it recognizes is unknown. The data were taken from a study of cytomegalovirus exposure and HLA in healthy donors. The study's findings and limits: Among the most significant clusters, several appeared linked to common viral pathogens in a later analysis. The classifier reportedly diagnosed cytomegalovirus status with high sensitivity and specificity. In vitro checks showed that a few CMV-associated chains really do target CMV antigens.

Donors in the study were healthy people who gave bone marrow. Trimming removed 3 bases at V and 4 bases at J, with 16 bases between. The CDR3 sequence is 16 residues long. In germline, CDR1 is ENHRY, CDR2 SYGVKD. Primers for the PCR totalled 60 Vbeta and 13 Jbeta. Method: immunoSEQ multiplex PCR; TCRdb's copy keeps in-frame clones and lacks some. The profile shows roughly 110,000 clones, 75% to 80% of them singletons. Sample: PBMCs. This TCR was recovered from a woman aged 40-49 years in good health and CMV-seropositive. The chain joins TRBV10-3 to TRBJ2-1; TRBD2 might be the D (5 bases). Written as DNA, the CDR3 is TGTGCCATCAGTGAAGTAGTAAGGACTTTTTACAATGAGCAGTTCTTC. Translation: CAISEVVRTFYNEQFF.